Below are 18 T cell receptor beta chains sequenced from a single sample in a study of blood T cell repertoires in COVID-19. Sequenced by immunoSEQ multiplex PCR; TCRdb stores in-frame clones only, minus some. The sample lists around 120,000 clones, approximately 69% occurring once. Sequences were obtained from peripheral blood. The receptors here all came from a man aged 80 or over with acute or convalescent COVID-19.

The sample holds one count of this clone. The genes are TRBV5-1 and TRBJ2-3; D possibly corresponds to TRBD2 (6 bases). Between the trimmed V and J ends, which lost 4 bases and 1 base, there was a span of 13 bases. The CDR3 is made up of 15 amino acids. Germline V gene lookup returns CDR1 SGHRS and CDR2 YFSETQ. CDR3 nucleotides: TGCGCCAGCAGCACCTCCCGGAGGGGCACAGATACGCAGTATTTT. Its protein is CASSTSRRGTDTQYF.

The J gene is TRBJ2-6, the V gene TRBV6-1, with D unresolved. The CDR3 has 16 amino acids. Germline V gene lookup returns CDR1 MNHNS and CDR2 SASEGT. Trimming cost V 0 bases and J 0 bases, with 6 bases left between them. In DNA, the CDR3 is TGTGCCAGCAGTGAAGCGCTAACCTCTGGGGCCAACGTCCTGACTTTC. Its translation: CASSEALTSGANVLTF.

This clone appeared a few times. The chain links TRBV5-1 to TRBJ2-7; no reliable D call. V shed 7 bases and J shed 7 bases, with 24 bases lying between them. CDR1 is SGHRS, CDR2 YFSETQ, per germline. There are 15 residues in the CDR3. The CDR3 here is CASSLRRGSSQEQYF. CDR3 bases: TGCGCCAGCTCTTTGAGGAGAGGTTCGTCTCAAGAGCAGTACTTC.

This sequence joins TRBV5-6 and TRBJ1-6; D is uncertain. This CDR3 is built from 14 residues. Per germline, CDR1 SGHDT and CDR2 YYEEEE. The V gene lost 4 bases and the J gene lost 9 bases, with 14 bases spanning the gap. The CDR3 nucleotides read TGTGCCAGCAGCCTCGGGTCTCCACTTTCACCCCTCCACTTT. Protein sequence: CASSLGSPLSPLHF.

The DNA for the CDR3 is TGCAGCGTTGATTCCCTAGCGGGAGGGCCAGGATACAATGAGCAGTTCTTC. Its protein product is CSVDSLAGGPGYNEQFF. V usage is TRBV29-1 and J usage is TRBJ2-1, with 12 nucleotides matching TRBD2. J lost 4 bases, V lost 3 bases, and 10 bases had no gene match. Germline V gene data show CDR1 as SQVTM and CDR2 as ANQGSEA. This CDR3 comprises 17 residues.

This clone was counted between two and nine times. The chain employs TRBV5-4 and TRBJ1-3; D gene unclear. V lost 2 bases and J 4 bases, leaving 10 bases between the germline ends. The CDR3 extends over 14 amino acids. The germline V gene has CDR1 SGHNT and CDR2 YYREEE (reference sequence). In DNA form, the CDR3 reads TGTGCCAGCAGCTTAGAGGGCAGAGGAAACACCATATATTTT. Its protein is CASSLEGRGNTIYF.

V is TRBV7-8 and J is TRBJ1-6; the match to TRBD1 covers 8 bases. CDR3 size: 13 residues. Germline values: CDR1 SGHVS, CDR2 FQNEAQ. V lost 5 bases and J lost 9; bases outside the gene matches: 3. CDR3 DNA: TGTGCCAGCAGCCGGACAGGGAGTTCACCCCTCCACTTT. The encoded protein is CASSRTGSSPLHF.

This chain joins TRBV19 and TRBJ2-1; no firm D call. Per the germline V gene, CDR1 is LNHDA and CDR2 is SQIVND (reference sequence). Trimming left V 0 bases short and J 7 bases short, with 10 bases between. The CDR3 is 14 residues long. The CDR3 protein is CASSIDGSFNEQFF. DNA for the CDR3: TGTGCCAGTAGTATAGACGGGTCCTTTAATGAGCAGTTCTTC.

This chain links TRBV11-2 with TRBJ2-1; D may be TRBD1 (6 bases). The germline CDR1 and CDR2 sequences are SGHAT and FQNNGV. The CDR3 is 14 residues long. V shed 8 bases and J shed 10 bases, with 21 bases lying between them. The CDR3 bases are TGTGCCAGCCGAGGAACAGGGAAGGGTGGGGAGCAGTTCTTC. As protein: CASRGTGKGGEQFF.

This clone was seen a single time. The chain combines TRBV10-3 with TRBJ1-1; D gene unclear. Trimming shortened V by 7 bases and J by 11 bases, and 14 bases separated the two germline ends. Germline values: CDR1 ENHRY, CDR2 SYGVKD. The length of the CDR3 is 11 residues. The CDR3 DNA reads as TGTGCCATCACCGAGGGTGGGCTGGCTTTCTTT. Translated, it gives CAITEGGLAFF.

As to this clone: The same CDR3 can be traced to other DNA sequences in this sample. CDR3 in DNA: TGTGCCAGTAGCCGGGACAGGGGCTACGAGCAGTACTTC. It specifies CASSRDRGYEQYF. The chain combines TRBV19 with TRBJ2-7; 10 nucleotides agree with TRBD1. Germline lookup yields CDR1 LNHDA and CDR2 SQIVND (reference sequence). V dropped 6 bases and J dropped 3; count of bases not matched to a gene: 2. The CDR3 loop spans 13 amino acids.

The V gene is TRBV5-1, the J gene TRBJ2-2; TRBD2 matches 8 bases. The germline gives CDR1 SGHRS, CDR2 YFSETQ. The V gene end was trimmed by 4 bases and the J gene end by 2 bases; junction bases not matched to a gene: 10. This CDR3 has 17 amino acids. The CDR3 protein is CASSPQAGGFNTGELFF. CDR3 nucleotides: TGCGCCAGCAGCCCCCAGGCGGGGGGTTTTAACACCGGGGAGCTGTTTTTT.

The rearrangement joins TRBV24-1 to TRBJ2-5; tentatively, D is TRBD2 (5 bases). The germline V and J ends were trimmed by 4 bases and 5 bases, with 13 bases remaining between them. CDR3 length: 14 amino acids. Per germline, CDR1 KGHDR and CDR2 SFDVKD. CDR3 residues: CATSDSTRVETQYF. DNA for the CDR3: TGTGCCACCAGTGACTCAACTAGAGTGGAGACCCAGTACTTC.

The V call is TRBV19, the J call TRBJ2-7; the D gene is possibly TRBD2 (5 bases). CDR1 is LNHDA and CDR2 is SQIVND in the germline V gene (reference sequence). V was cut by 5 bases and J by 2 bases, with 10 bases left in between. The CDR3 length is 13 residues. CDR3 loop: CASSLSGAYEQYF. The CDR3 bases are TGTGCCAGTAGTCTGAGCGGCGCCTACGAGCAGTACTTC.

The chain joins TRBV19 to TRBJ1-2; D is uncertain. The CDR3 is made up of 14 amino acids. Germline V gene data show CDR1 as LNHDA and CDR2 as SQIVND (reference sequence). V lost 5 bases to trimming and J lost 8 bases, with 18 bases between them. The CDR3 reads CASSRLTVGWGYTF. The CDR3 bases are TGTGCCAGTAGTCGCCTCACAGTTGGTTGGGGCTACACCTTC.

CDR3 loop: CASSSRGLNEKLFF. In DNA form, the CDR3 reads TGTGCCAGCAGCTCCCGGGGTCTTAATGAAAAACTGTTTTTT. The rearrangement uses TRBV5-6 and TRBJ1-4; no clear D gene. The CDR3 spans 14 residues. V lost 3 bases to trimming and J lost 4 bases, with 10 bases between them. Germline V CDR1 and CDR2: SGHDT, YYEEEE.

The V and J genes are TRBV19 and TRBJ2-7; no reliable D call. Per the germline V gene, CDR1 is LNHDA and CDR2 is SQIVND (reference sequence). The length of the CDR3 is 15 residues. Between the trimmed V and J ends, which lost 0 bases and 0 bases, there was a span of 9 bases. The CDR3 DNA sequence: TGTGCCAGTAGTATAGATCATTCAGGCTCCTACGAGCAGTACTTC. This encodes CASSIDHSGSYEQYF.

V gene TRBV9 combines with J gene TRBJ2-4; a possible D gene is TRBD2 (6 bases). V lost 3 bases to trimming and J lost 0 bases, with 10 bases between them. The germline CDR1 and CDR2 sequences are SGDLS and YYNGEE. The CDR3 runs to 15 residues. CDR3 nucleotides: TGTGCCAGCAGCGCGGGGGACCTAGCCAAAAACATTCAGTACTTC. Its protein product is CASSAGDLAKNIQYF.